This TCR beta chain was obtained from a study of identical twins. The CDR3 is 16 amino acids. The V and J ends lost 2 bases and 6 bases, in that order; junction bases with no gene match: 9. The V gene's germline CDR1 is SGHRS and CDR2 YFSETQ. Each CDR3 protein gets one entry after TCRdb re-called the 5' RACE reads with MiXCR. The sample holds a few hundred thousand distinct CDR3 sequences, over 9% seen once. Whole-study results and caveats: Conclusions relied on cross-sectional statistical analysis, not following the same donors. Memory repertoires showed no such pattern, whereas abundant cord blood beta clonotypes carried fewer insertions.

This clonotype was detected a few times. What it recognizes is unknown. These records were also assigned to another study, of yellow fever vaccine responses in identical twins. According to that study: In identical twins, vaccine T cell responses appeared partly shared and partly individual.

This TCR was recovered from a young woman in good health. This sequence joins TRBV5-1 and TRBJ2-3; 10 bases are shared with TRBD2. The sequencing sample was made of CD8+ T cells sorted from blood. In nucleotides, the CDR3 is TGCGCCAGCAGCTTTGACGCTAGCGGGGGCAGGGATACGCAGTATTTT. Translation gives CASSFDASGGRDTQYF.